This TCR beta chain appears in the sequencing data of a study of T cell responses to AZD1222 COVID-19 vaccine. General study points: Only after the peak T cell response were repertoires sampled. Two AZD1222 doses significantly raised spike-specific TCR breadth and depth over controls.

On this clone: What it binds is not known. The same CDR3 is also encoded by other DNA sequences in this sample.

The germline gives CDR1 KGHSH, CDR2 LQKENI. Between the trimmed V and J ends, which lost 2 bases and 0 bases, there was a span of 7 bases. This CDR3 contains 14 residues. Profiled with immunoSEQ multiplex PCR; TCRdb holds only in-frame clones, not every one. The table records roughly 180,000 clones, over 80% of them present only once. This material consisted of peripheral blood, taken 28 days after the second dose of the MenACWY control vaccine. The receptor was isolated from an adult who received the MenACWY meningococcal vaccine as a control. The rearrangement uses TRBV18 and TRBJ1-1; D is uncertain. The CDR3 here is CASSPSSMNTEAFF. DNA of the CDR3: TGTGCCAGCTCACCATCGAGTATGAACACTGAAGCTTTCTTT.